This TCR beta chain was observed in a study of CD4 T cells in relation to SARS-CoV-2 and coronaviruses. As for the study in general: After around 10 days of antigen culture, PBMC TCR beta CDR3s were sequenced.

Repertoires were generated with immunoSEQ multiplex PCR, while TCRdb's copy carries only in-frame clones and drops some. The data contain approximately 36,000 clones, around 85% of them seen just once; the ten biggest clones take up approximately 7%. The V and J ends lost 2 bases and 3 bases respectively, with 8 bases between them. Germline V lookup: CDR1 LGHDT, CDR2 YNNKEL (reference sequence). This CDR3 comprises 14 residues. A word on this clone: What it recognizes is unknown.

V usage is TRBV3-1 (or the pseudogene TRBV3-2) and J usage is TRBJ2-1; D is unclear. The sequenced sample consisted of naive CD4+ T cells from PBMCs, cultured in vitro. The subset here: naive CD4+ T cells isolated by negative enrichment. The receptor comes from an adult with COVID-19. CDR3 loop: CASSQTEGYNEQFF. As DNA, the CDR3 is TGTGCCAGCAGCCAAACGGAAGGCTACAATGAGCAGTTCTTC.